Reported below is one TCR beta chain. The assay was immunoSEQ multiplex PCR, and TCRdb's table has in-frame clones only and misses some. The sample includes roughly 190,000 clones, roughly 91% seen only once; the top ten take approximately 1.5%. These data belong to a study of control samples from healthy donors and cancer patients. This CDR3 comprises 15 residues. Germline V lookup: CDR1 SGHRS, CDR2 YFSETQ. Trimming removed 0 bases at V and 4 bases at J, with 12 bases between. The source is a woman between 25 and 40 years old in good health. Input material: blood. The chain carries TRBV5-1 and TRBJ2-3; D gene uncertain. This CDR3 reads CASSLELTSSDTQYF. The DNA of the CDR3 is TGCGCCAGCAGCTTGGAACTAACCTCTTCAGATACGCAGTATTTT.